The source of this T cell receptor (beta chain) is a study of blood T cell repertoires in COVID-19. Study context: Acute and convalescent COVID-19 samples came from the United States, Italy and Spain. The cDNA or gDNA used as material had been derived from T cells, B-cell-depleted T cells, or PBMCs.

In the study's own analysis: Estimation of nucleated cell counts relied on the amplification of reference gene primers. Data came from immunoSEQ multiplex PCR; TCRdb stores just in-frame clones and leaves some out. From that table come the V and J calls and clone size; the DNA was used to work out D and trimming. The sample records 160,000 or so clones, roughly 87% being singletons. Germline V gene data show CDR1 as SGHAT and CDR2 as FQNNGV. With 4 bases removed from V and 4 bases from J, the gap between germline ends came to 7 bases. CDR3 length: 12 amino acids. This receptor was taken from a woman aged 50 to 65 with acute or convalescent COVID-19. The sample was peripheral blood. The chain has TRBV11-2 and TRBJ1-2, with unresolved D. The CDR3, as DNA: TGTGCCAGCAGCTCCGGGATCTATGGCTACACCTTC. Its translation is CASSSGIYGYTF.